These T cell receptor beta chains were read from a single sample in a study of shared clonotypes between healthy human individuals. The data were produced by immunoSEQ multiplex PCR, yet TCRdb's version contains in-frame clones alone and is incomplete. The sample contains about 96,000 clones, 40% to 55% of which appear only once. The sequenced material came from PBMCs. Receptors were obtained from a woman in her forties in good health. Some clones in this sample may be carry-over from other donors' samples. The CDR3 runs from the conserved cysteine through the conserved F or W. D genes are given only for firm matches. The listing skips clone size in some rows; elsewhere it reads once, few, many or a size class.

J gene | clone size | V gene | D gene | CDR3 DNA | CDR3 protein
TRBJ2-5 | - | TRBV30 | TRBD2 | TGTGCCTTGACTAGCGGGTCAGAGACCCAGTACTTC | CALTSGSETQYF
TRBJ2-7 | few | TRBV28 | - | TGTGCCAGCAGTTTGGCGACCTACGAGCAGTACTTC | CASSLATYEQYF
TRBJ2-3 | once | TRBV6-6 | - | TGTGCCAGCAGTTTTAGTCGTCGGGCAGATACGCAGTATTTT | CASSFSRRADTQYF
TRBJ1-2 | - | TRBV7-2 | - | TGTGCCAGCAGCTTAGTCCCCGGGAACTATGGCTACACCTTC | CASSLVPGNYGYTF
TRBJ2-2 | many | TRBV14 | - | TGTGCCAGCAGCCAAGTGTGGAGCACCGGGGAGCTGTTTTTT | CASSQVWSTGELFF
TRBJ1-1 | - | TRBV18 | - | TGTGCCAGCTCACCACCGTTCGGAATGAACACTGAAGCTTTCTTT | CASSPPFGMNTEAFF
TRBJ2-7 | few | TRBV11-2 | TRBD1 | TGTGCCAGCAGCTCCTGGACAGGGGGTGTCTACGAGCAGTACTTC | CASSSWTGGVYEQYF
TRBJ1-5 | few | TRBV28 | TRBD1 | TGTGCCAGCGACAGGGACTATAGCAATCAGCCCCAGCATTTT | CASDRDYSNQPQHF
TRBJ2-3 | few | TRBV7-2 | TRBD2 | TGTGCCAGCAGCCAGGGCAGCGGGAGGGCGCAGTATTTT | CASSQGSGRAQYF
TRBJ2-5 | - | TRBV6-6 | TRBD2 | TGTGCCAGCAGTCCCGGGGGGGCCCAGTACTTC | CASSPGGAQYF
TRBJ2-3 | - | TRBV2 | TRBD2 | TGTGCCAGCAAGGCAGCGGGATATAGGGATACGCAGTATTTT | CASKAAGYRDTQYF
TRBJ2-1 | many | TRBV7-8 | - | TGTGCCAGCAGCTTAAACGCATGGGTTGAGCAGTTCTTC | CASSLNAWVEQFF
TRBJ2-3 | - | TRBV7-9 | - | TGTGCCAGCAGCCGGACTACAACGACGCAGTATTTT | CASSRTTTTQYF
TRBJ2-7 | few | TRBV14 | - | TGTGCCAGCAGCCAGCAGGTCGGACCGTACGAGCAGTACTTC | CASSQQVGPYEQYF
TRBJ2-7 | - | TRBV5-1 | TRBD2 | TGCGCCAGCAGCTTGATCCGCGGGGACTACGACGAGCAGTACTTC | CASSLIRGDYDEQYF
TRBJ2-5 | - | TRBV4-2 | - | TGTGCCAGCAGCCATGAACAGCGTCCTGAGACCCAGTACTTC | CASSHEQRPETQYF
TRBJ2-2 | - | TRBV4-1 | - | TGCGCCAGCAGCCAATTAGGGGAGCTGTTTTTT | CASSQLGELFF
TRBJ2-3 | many | TRBV5-6 | TRBD2 | TGTGCCAGCAGCTGGGCGGGAGTCCCGGATACGCAGTATTTT | CASSWAGVPDTQYF
TRBJ2-5 | - | TRBV29-1 | - | TGCAGCGTTGCCGGGACCGACCAAGAGACCCAGTACTTC | CSVAGTDQETQYF
TRBJ1-3 | few | TRBV4-1 | - | TGCGCCAGCAGCCAAGCGATTTTCGGAAACACCATATATTTT | CASSQAIFGNTIYF